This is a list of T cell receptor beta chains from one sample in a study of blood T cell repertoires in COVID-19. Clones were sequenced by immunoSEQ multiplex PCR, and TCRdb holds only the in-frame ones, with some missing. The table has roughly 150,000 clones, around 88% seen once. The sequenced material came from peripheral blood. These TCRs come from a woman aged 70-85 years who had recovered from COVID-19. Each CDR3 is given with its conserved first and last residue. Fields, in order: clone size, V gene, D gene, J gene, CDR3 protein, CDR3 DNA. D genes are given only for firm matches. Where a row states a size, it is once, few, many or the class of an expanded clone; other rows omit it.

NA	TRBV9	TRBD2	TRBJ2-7	CASSVGAGVAFEQYF	TGTGCCAGCAGCGTAGGGGCGGGAGTAGCGTTTGAGCAGTACTTC
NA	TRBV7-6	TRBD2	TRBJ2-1	CASSLGLAGGSYNEQFF	TGTGCCAGCAGCCTCGGACTAGCGGGAGGGTCCTACAATGAGCAGTTCTTC
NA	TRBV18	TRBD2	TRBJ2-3	CASSPLGGGASDTQYF	TGTGCCAGCTCACCACTGGGCGGGGGGGCGTCCGATACGCAGTATTTT
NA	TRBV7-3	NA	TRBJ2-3	CASSPGSTDTQYF	TGTGCCAGCAGCCCCGGTAGCACAGATACGCAGTATTTT
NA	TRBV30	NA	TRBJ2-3	CAWSGGTDTQYF	TGTGCCTGGAGCGGAGGCACAGATACGCAGTATTTT
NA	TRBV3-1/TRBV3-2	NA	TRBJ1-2	CASSRSNYGYTF	TGTGCCAGCAGCCGGAGTAACTATGGCTACACCTTC
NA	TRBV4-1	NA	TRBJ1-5	CASSPGGAAGNNQPQHF	TGCGCCAGCAGCCCCGGAGGGGCGGCAGGGAACAATCAGCCCCAGCATTTT
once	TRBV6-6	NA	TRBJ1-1	CASSFGRASEAFF	TGTGCCAGCAGTTTTGGCAGGGCATCTGAAGCTTTCTTT
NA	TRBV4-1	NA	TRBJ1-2	CASSQGGGYYGYTF	TGCGCCAGCAGCCAAGGGGGCGGCTACTATGGCTACACCTTC
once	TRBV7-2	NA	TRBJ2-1	CASSLSRGNEQFF	TGTGCCAGCAGCTTATCCCGAGGCAATGAGCAGTTCTTC
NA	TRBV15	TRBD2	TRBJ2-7	CATSRGGLAGVYEQYF	TGTGCCACCAGCCGGGGTGGTCTAGCGGGAGTGTACGAGCAGTACTTC
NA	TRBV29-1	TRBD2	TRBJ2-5	CSVERGVQETQYF	TGCAGCGTTGAGCGGGGGGTCCAAGAGACCCAGTACTTC
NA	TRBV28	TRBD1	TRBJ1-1	CASRDRGRTEAFF	TGTGCCAGCAGGGACAGGGGGCGAACTGAAGCTTTCTTT
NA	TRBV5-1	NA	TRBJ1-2	CATGGGDYGYTF	TGCGCCACCGGGGGAGGAGACTATGGCTACACCTTC
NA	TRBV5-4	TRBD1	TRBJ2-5	CASSSRDRPLGETQYF	TGTGCCAGCAGCTCACGGGACAGGCCTCTGGGGGAGACCCAGTACTTC
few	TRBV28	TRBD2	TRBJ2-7	CASKRLASTYEQYF	TGTGCCAGCAAGCGACTAGCGTCAACCTACGAGCAGTACTTC
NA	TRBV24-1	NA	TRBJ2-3	CATGGGLDGGLTDTQYF	TGTGCCACCGGGGGCGGATTGGACGGTGGGCTCACAGATACGCAGTATTTT
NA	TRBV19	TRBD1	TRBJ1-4	CASSTPLRGPNEKLFF	TGTGCCAGTAGTACCCCCCTGAGGGGGCCTAATGAAAAACTGTTTTTT
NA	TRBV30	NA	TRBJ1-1	CAWSVAAEAFF	TGTGCCTGGAGTGTCGCGGCGGAAGCTTTCTTT
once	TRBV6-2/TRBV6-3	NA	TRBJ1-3	CASSLEGVPGNTIYF	TGTGCCAGCAGCCTCGAAGGGGTCCCTGGAAACACCATATATTTT
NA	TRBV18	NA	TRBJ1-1	CASSPVVAEAFF	TGTGCCAGCTCACCCGTAGTCGCTGAAGCTTTCTTT
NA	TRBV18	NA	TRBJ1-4	CASSSAGHEKLFF	TGTGCCAGCTCATCTGCGGGGCATGAAAAACTGTTTTTT
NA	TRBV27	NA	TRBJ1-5	CASVGAGAQHF	TGTGCCAGCGTTGGGGCAGGCGCCCAGCATTTT
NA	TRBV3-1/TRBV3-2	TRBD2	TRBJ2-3	CASSDHLAGGPTDTQYF	TGTGCCAGCAGCGATCATCTAGCGGGAGGGCCAACAGATACGCAGTATTTT
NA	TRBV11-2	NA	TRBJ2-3	CASLSEDTQYF	TGTGCCAGCCTCTCCGAGGATACGCAGTATTTT
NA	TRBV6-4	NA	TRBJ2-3	CASSDRGLFLTDTQYF	TGTGCCAGCTCCGATAGGGGTCTGTTCCTCACAGATACGCAGTATTTT
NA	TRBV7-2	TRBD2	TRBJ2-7	CASSSTLAGGAYEQYF	TGTGCCAGCAGCTCCACACTAGCGGGGGGGGCCTACGAGCAGTACTTC
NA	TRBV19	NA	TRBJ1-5	CATQSRGNQPQHF	TGTGCCACCCAGTCCAGGGGCAATCAGCCCCAGCATTTT